The next 23 T cell receptor beta chains were all read from a single sample in a study of blood T cells in healthy people across ages. A sample-barcoded 5' primer and a J-beta primer mix were used in a second PCR of roughly 7 to 11 cycles. TCRdb re-called the 5' RACE reads through MiXCR, storing one row per CDR3 protein. Of roughly 1.5 million distinct CDR3 sequences listed, approximately 42% are singletons. What was sequenced was blood. These receptors were collected from a woman younger than 35 in good health.

On this clonotype itself: A much larger clone differs from this one at a single base, so this may be a read error. The chain has TRBV5-1 and TRBJ2-3; D is ambiguous. Looked up from germline, CDR1 is SGHRS and CDR2 is YFSETQ. Trimming took off 4 bases at V and 4 bases at J, with 10 bases between the two ends. The CDR3 length is 13 residues. CDR3 in amino acids: CASSVPRPDTQYF. For the CDR3, the DNA is TGCGCCAGCAGCGTCCCTCGTCCAGATACGCAGTATTTT.

The chain combines TRBV12-3 or TRBV12-4 with TRBJ2-7, with 9 bases matching TRBD1. V shed 6 bases and J 6 bases; nucleotides not matched to a gene: 6. This CDR3 is built from 13 residues. CDR3 in amino acids: CASSGTGKTEQYF. The CDR3 DNA sequence: TGTGCCAGCAGCGGGACAGGGAAAACCGAGCAGTACTTC.

The chain links TRBV7-9 to TRBJ2-7, with D perhaps assigned TRBD1 or TRBD2 (5 bases each). V shed 3 bases and J shed 5 bases, with 17 bases lying between them. This CDR3 contains 15 residues. Germline V lookup: CDR1 SEHNR, CDR2 FQNEAQ (reference sequence). CDR3 in DNA: TGTGCCAGCAGCTTGTTTGTGGGGGATACCGACGAGCAGTACTTC. Its protein is CASSLFVGDTDEQYF.

The chain is built from TRBV4-3 and TRBJ2-3; no clear D. Trimming removed 0 bases from V and 0 bases from J, with 7 bases in between. CDR1 and CDR2 (germline): LGHNA, YSLEER. The CDR3 runs 15 residues. CDR3 sequence (DNA): TGCGCCAGCAGCCAAGATGAGACCAGCACAGATACGCAGTATTTT. This translates into CASSQDETSTDTQYF.

This clonotype came up a few times. V gene TRBV20-1 combines with J gene TRBJ1-5, with TRBD1 matching over 7 bases. J gave up 7 bases and V 6 bases, and 12 bases lay outside the gene matches. From germline, CDR1 is DFQATT and CDR2 SNEGSKA (reference sequence). The CDR3 contains 14 residues. CDR3: CSALLEIRGQPQHF. As DNA, the CDR3 is TGCAGTGCCCTGCTAGAGATCAGGGGGCAGCCCCAGCATTTT.

Only a few counts were recorded for this clonotype. The V and J genes are TRBV12-3 or TRBV12-4 and TRBJ1-1, with D uncertain. Trimming stripped 4 bases from V and 3 bases from J, with 6 bases between. This CDR3 region has 12 residues. The CDR3 nucleotides read TGTGCCAGCAGTTCGTGGGACACTGAAGCTTTCTTT. This encodes CASSSWDTEAFF.

There are a few counts of this clonotype. The chain combines TRBV6-2 or TRBV6-3 with TRBJ1-5, with D possibly matching TRBD1 (5 bases). Germline V gene sequence: CDR1 MNHEY, CDR2 SVGEGT. This CDR3 spans 15 amino acids. The ends were cut back, 0 bases at V and 6 bases at J, with 12 bases in the middle. As DNA, the CDR3 is TGTGCCAGCAGTTACTCGGGCAGGGCGTCTCAGCCCCAGCATTTT. This codes for CASSYSGRASQPQHF.

The CDR3, as DNA: TGTGCCAGCAGTGAGAGGACCGGAGACAACAACTATGGCTACACCTTC. Its translation is CASSERTGDNNYGYTF. This chain uses TRBV6-2 or TRBV6-3 with TRBJ1-2; D remains ambiguous. Trimming removed 5 bases at V and 2 bases at J, with 18 bases between. Germline V lookup: CDR1 MNHEY, CDR2 SVGEGT. The CDR3 extends over 16 amino acids.

This chain links TRBV3-1 with TRBJ2-3; a possible D gene is TRBD2 (6 bases). V lost 4 bases, J lost 9 bases, and 17 bases lay in between. Per the germline V gene, CDR1 is LGHDT and CDR2 is YNNKEL (reference sequence). This CDR3 is 14 amino acids long. Written as DNA, the CDR3 is TGTGCCAGCAGCCCCCTCGTCGGTGCGGGAACGCAGTATTTT. Residues: CASSPLVGAGTQYF.

The chain couples TRBV10-3 to TRBJ1-2, with D unresolved. The V end was cut by 2 bases, the J end by 0 bases, with 1 base between. This CDR3 has 12 residues. Germline CDR1 and CDR2: ENHRY and SYGVKD. DNA of the CDR3: TGTGCCATCAGTGAGCCTAACTATGGCTACACCTTC. Protein sequence: CAISEPNYGYTF.

This chain joins TRBV4-1 and TRBJ1-1, with D possibly matching TRBD1 (6 bases). This CDR3 region has 15 residues. V was shortened by 2 bases and J by 1 base, with 11 bases between the two germline ends. Germline V CDR1 and CDR2: MGHRA, YSYEKL. CDR3 sequence: CASSQLLTGNTEAFF. DNA for the CDR3: TGCGCCAGCAGCCAACTTTTGACAGGGAACACTGAAGCTTTCTTT.

V usage is TRBV20-1 and J usage is TRBJ1-5; a weak D match, TRBD1 (6 bases). The V and J ends lost 3 bases and 0 bases respectively, with 9 bases between them. This CDR3 is 14 amino acids long. Per the germline V gene, CDR1 is DFQATT and CDR2 is SNEGSKA (reference sequence). CDR3 bases: TGCAGTGCTAGTTGGACAGATAGCAATCAGCCCCAGCATTTT. Translating it yields CSASWTDSNQPQHF.

This clonotype was observed a few times. This rearrangement joins TRBV6-2 or TRBV6-3 to TRBJ2-1; 8 bases align to TRBD1. Unmatched junction bases numbered 4, after V lost 2 bases and J lost 7 bases. Germline assignment: CDR1 MNHEY and CDR2 SVGEGT. The CDR3 has 14 amino acids. CDR3 residues: CASSYRDRGNEQFF. The CDR3 bases are TGTGCCAGCAGTTACCGTGACAGGGGTAATGAGCAGTTCTTC.

This clonotype was detected only a few times. The chain recombines TRBV7-8 with TRBJ1-3; no firm D call. Germline loops: CDR1 SGHVS, CDR2 FQNEAQ. V was shortened by 3 bases and J by 2 bases, with 8 bases between the two germline ends. CDR3 length: 14 residues. The CDR3 DNA follows: TGTGCCAGCAGCTTCAGGACTGCTGGAAACACCATATATTTT. It is translated as CASSFRTAGNTIYF. Based on the CDR3 plus reference TRBV7-8 and TRBJ1-3, the full variable domain is GAGVSQSPRYKVAKRGQDVALRCDPISGHVSLFWYQQALGQGPEFLTYFQNEAQLDKSGLPSDRFFAERPEGSVSTLKIQRTQQEDSAVYLCASSFRTAGNTIYFGEGSWLTVV.

This sequence joins TRBV4-1 and TRBJ2-3, with 12 positions matching TRBD2. The trim removed 2 bases at V and 5 bases at J, leaving 5 bases unmatched. Germline V gene lookup returns CDR1 MGHRA and CDR2 YSYEKL. This CDR3 is 16 amino acids long. The CDR3 loop reads CASSQTSGGLVDTQYF. The CDR3 coding sequence is TGCGCCAGCAGCCAAACTAGCGGGGGGTTGGTAGATACGCAGTATTTT.

The chain employs TRBV27 and TRBJ2-1; TRBD2 matches at 8 bases. Losses at the gene ends were 5 bases for V and 4 bases for J; bases not matched to a gene: 10. CDR3 size: 16 residues. In germline, CDR1 is MNHEY, CDR2 SMNVEV (reference sequence). In nucleotides, the CDR3 is TGTGCCAGCAGTCCGGCTACTAGCGGAAGGTACAATGAGCAGTTCTTC. It translates to CASSPATSGRYNEQFF.

The chain links TRBV7-2 to TRBJ1-6; a possible D gene is TRBD1 (6 bases). Trimming pared 2 bases from V and 8 bases from J, leaving 10 bases between. Germline V lookup: CDR1 SGHTA, CDR2 FQGNSA. The CDR3 spans 14 residues. CDR3 sequence reads: CASSLSRGHSPLHF. The CDR3 region has the DNA TGTGCCAGCAGCTTAAGCAGGGGTCATTCACCCCTCCACTTT.

This clonotype came up many times. The chain couples TRBV20-1 to TRBJ2-1; 7 bases agree with TRBD1. Germline CDR1 reads DFQATT; CDR2 reads SNEGSKA (reference sequence). V shed 7 bases, J shed 9 bases, and the junction held 6 bases outside the gene matches. The CDR3 consists of 11 residues. CDR3 in amino acids: CSERGQGEQFF. The CDR3 nucleotides are TGCAGTGAGAGGGGGCAAGGTGAGCAGTTCTTC.

This clonotype has just a few counts. This chain joins TRBV4-3 and TRBJ1-4; D is perhaps TRBD1 (5 bases). Trimming took 3 bases from V and 8 from J, leaving 19 bases between them. Looked up from germline, CDR1 is LGHNA and CDR2 is YSLEER. The CDR3 length is 16 residues. In DNA, the CDR3 is TGCGCCAGCAGCCAGGCCCCTGCAGGGACCCGCGAAAAACTGTTTTTT. Translation: CASSQAPAGTREKLFF.

About this clonotype itself: Given a much more abundant clone one base away, this may be a read error. The CDR3 DNA follows: TGTGCCAGCAGCGTGTCTAGCGCTATAAACACCGGGGAGCCGTTTTTT. This sequence encodes CASSVSSAINTGEPFF. The rearrangement uses TRBV11-2 and TRBJ2-2, with TRBD2 as a possible D gene (6 bases). Germline assignment: CDR1 SGHAT and CDR2 FQNNGV. The CDR3 is 16 amino acids.

The CDR3 here is CASSLVRTSGSTYNEQYF. CDR3 in DNA: TGTGCCAGCAGCTTAGTAAGGACTAGCGGGAGCACCTACAATGAGCAGTACTTC. The chain links TRBV11-2 to TRBJ2-1; 13 bases agree with TRBD2. The J call may be incorrect, as the DNA end agrees better with TRBJ2-7. The CDR3 consists of 18 residues. Germline V gene lookup returns CDR1 SGHAT and CDR2 FQNNGV.

The table lists this clonotype with many counts. The rearrangement uses TRBV4-3 and TRBJ1-1; 7 bases line up with TRBD1. The V segment lost 3 bases and the J segment 5 bases; nucleotides outside the gene matches: 12. The CDR3 is 16 amino acids. CDR1 and CDR2 (germline): LGHNA, YSLEER. The CDR3: CASSQTVGQAGTEAFF. The CDR3 DNA reads TGCGCCAGCAGCCAGACCGTCGGACAGGCCGGAACTGAAGCTTTCTTT.

The chain is built from TRBV20-1 and TRBJ2-3; D perhaps matches TRBD2 (6 bases). CDR3 length: 13 residues. Looked up from germline, CDR1 is DFQATT and CDR2 is SNEGSKA (reference sequence). Between the trimmed V and J ends, which lost 0 bases and 6 bases, there was a span of 10 bases. CDR3 nucleotide sequence: TGCAGTGCTAGAGACCCCAGCGGGGATACGCAGTATTTT. This sequence encodes CSARDPSGDTQYF.